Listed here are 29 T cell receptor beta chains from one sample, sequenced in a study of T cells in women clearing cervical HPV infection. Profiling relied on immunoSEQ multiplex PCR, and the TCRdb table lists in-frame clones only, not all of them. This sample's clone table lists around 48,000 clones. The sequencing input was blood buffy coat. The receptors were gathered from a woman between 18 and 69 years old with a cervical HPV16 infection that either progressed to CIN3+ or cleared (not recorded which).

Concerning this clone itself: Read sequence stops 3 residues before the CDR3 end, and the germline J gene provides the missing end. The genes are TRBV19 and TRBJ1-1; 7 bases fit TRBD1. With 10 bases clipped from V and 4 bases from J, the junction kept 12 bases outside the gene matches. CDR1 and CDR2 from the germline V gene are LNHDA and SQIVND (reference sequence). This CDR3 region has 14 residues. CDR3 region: CATRVGAGGTEAFF. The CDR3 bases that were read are TGTGCCACGAGAGTTGGGGCAGGGGGCACTGAA.

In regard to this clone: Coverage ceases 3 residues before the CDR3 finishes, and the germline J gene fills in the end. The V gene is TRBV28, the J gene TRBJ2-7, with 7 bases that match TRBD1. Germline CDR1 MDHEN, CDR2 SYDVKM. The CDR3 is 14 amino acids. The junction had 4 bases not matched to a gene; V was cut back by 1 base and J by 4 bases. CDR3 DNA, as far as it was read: TGTGCCAGCAGTTTATTCAGGACAGGTTACGAG. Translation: CASSLFRTGYE. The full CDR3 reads CASSLFRTGYEQYF.

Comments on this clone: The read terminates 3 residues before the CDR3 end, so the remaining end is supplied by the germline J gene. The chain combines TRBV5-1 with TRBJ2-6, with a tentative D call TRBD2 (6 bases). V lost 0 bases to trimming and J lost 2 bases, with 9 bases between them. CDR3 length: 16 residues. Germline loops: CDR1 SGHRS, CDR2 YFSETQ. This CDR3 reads CASSLDRRAGANVLTF. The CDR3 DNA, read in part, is TGCGCCAGCAGCTTGGATAGGAGGGCTGGGGCCAACGTC. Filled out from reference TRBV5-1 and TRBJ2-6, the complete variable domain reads KAGVTQTPRYLIKTRGQQVTLSCSPISGHRSVSWYQQTPGQGLQFLFEYFSETQRNKGNFPGRFSGRQFSNSRSEMNVSTLELGDSALYLCASSLDRRAGANVLTFGAGSRLTVL.

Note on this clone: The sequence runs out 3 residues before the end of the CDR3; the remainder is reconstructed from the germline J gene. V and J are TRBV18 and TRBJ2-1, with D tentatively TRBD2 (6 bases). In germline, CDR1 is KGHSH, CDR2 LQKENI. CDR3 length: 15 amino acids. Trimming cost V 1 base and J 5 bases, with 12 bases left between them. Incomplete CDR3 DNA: TGTGCCAGCTCACCACGTTATGGGGGGAACAATGAG. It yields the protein CASSPRYGGNNE. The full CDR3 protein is CASSPRYGGNNEQFF. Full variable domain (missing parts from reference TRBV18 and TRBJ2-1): NAGVMQNPRHLVRRRGQEARLRCSPMKGHSHVYWYRQLPEEGLKFMVYLQKENIIDESGMPKERFSAEFPKEGPSILRIQQVVRGDSAAYFCASSPRYGGNNEQFFGPGTRLTVL.

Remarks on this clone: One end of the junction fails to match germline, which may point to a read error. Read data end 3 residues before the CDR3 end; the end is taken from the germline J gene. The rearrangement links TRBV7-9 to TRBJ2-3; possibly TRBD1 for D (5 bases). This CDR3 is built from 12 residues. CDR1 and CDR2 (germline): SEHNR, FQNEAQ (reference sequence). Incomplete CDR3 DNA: TGTGCCAGCAGCTTCGGCACAGGTACG. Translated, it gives CASSFGTGT. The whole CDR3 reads CASSFGTGTQYF.

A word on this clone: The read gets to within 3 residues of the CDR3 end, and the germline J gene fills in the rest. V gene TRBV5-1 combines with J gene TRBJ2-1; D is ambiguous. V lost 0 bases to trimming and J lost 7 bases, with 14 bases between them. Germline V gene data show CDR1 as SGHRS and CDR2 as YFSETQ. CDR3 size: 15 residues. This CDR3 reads CASSLDAGVKNEQFF. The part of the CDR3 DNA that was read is TGCGCCAGCAGCTTGGACGCAGGAGTCAAGAATGAG.

The CDR3 bases that were read are TGCAGTGCTAGTGTAGCGGGGGTCCAAGAGACC. It specifies CSASVAGVQET. The entire CDR3 protein is CSASVAGVQETQYF. The chain carries TRBV20-1 and TRBJ2-5; 9 positions agree with TRBD2. The read terminates 3 residues ahead of where the CDR3 ends, so the germline J gene completes it. This CDR3 is built from 14 residues. Per germline, CDR1 DFQATT and CDR2 SNEGSKA (reference sequence). The trim removed 3 bases at V and 1 base at J, leaving 3 bases unmatched.

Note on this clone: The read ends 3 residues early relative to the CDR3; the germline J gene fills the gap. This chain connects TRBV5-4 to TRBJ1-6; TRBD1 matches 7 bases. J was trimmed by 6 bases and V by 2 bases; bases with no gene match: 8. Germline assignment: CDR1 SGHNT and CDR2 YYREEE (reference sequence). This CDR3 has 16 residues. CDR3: CASSFEGAPSNSPLHF. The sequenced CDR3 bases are TGTGCCAGCAGCTTCGAGGGGGCGCCGTCTAATTCACCC.

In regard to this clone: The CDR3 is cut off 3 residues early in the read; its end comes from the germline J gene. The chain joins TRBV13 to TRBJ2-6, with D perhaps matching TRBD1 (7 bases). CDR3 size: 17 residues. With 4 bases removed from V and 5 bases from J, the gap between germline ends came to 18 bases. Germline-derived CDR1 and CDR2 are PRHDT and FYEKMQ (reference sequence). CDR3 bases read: TGTGCCAGCAGCTCCCCCGGAGGGGGCGGGCGGGCCAACGTC. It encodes CASSSPGGGGRANV. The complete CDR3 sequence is CASSSPGGGGRANVLTF.

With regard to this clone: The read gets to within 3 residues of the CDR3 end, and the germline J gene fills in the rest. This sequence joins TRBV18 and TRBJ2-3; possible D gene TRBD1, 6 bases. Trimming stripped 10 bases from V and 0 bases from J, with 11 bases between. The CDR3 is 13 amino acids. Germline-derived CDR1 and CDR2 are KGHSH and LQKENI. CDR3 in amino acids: CATTGISTDTQYF. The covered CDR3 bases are TGTGCCACCACAGGGATTAGCACAGATACG.

CDR3 loop: CASSFSRVDHEQYF. CDR3 bases read: TGTGCCAGCAGCTTTTCCAGGGTCGACCACGAG. The rearrangement uses TRBV13 and TRBJ2-7; a weak D match, TRBD1 (5 bases). Sequencing ends 3 residues short of the CDR3 end; the germline J gene provides the rest. V lost 3 bases and J lost 5, with 14 bases in between. Germline assignment: CDR1 PRHDT and CDR2 FYEKMQ (reference sequence). CDR3 size: 14 residues.

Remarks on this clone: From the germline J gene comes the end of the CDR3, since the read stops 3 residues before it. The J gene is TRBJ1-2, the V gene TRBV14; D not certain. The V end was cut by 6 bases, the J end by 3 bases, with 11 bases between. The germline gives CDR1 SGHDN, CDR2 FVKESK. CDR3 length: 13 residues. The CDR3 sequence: CASSTASYYGYTF. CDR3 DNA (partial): TGTGCCAGCAGTACAGCTAGCTACTATGGC.

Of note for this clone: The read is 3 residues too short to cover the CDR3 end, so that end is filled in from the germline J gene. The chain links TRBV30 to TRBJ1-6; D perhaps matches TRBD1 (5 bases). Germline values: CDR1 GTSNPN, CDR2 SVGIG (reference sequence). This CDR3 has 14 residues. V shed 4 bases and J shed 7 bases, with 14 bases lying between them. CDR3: CAWKRPGGNSPLHF. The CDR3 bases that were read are TGTGCCTGGAAGCGGCCGGGGGGGAATTCACCC. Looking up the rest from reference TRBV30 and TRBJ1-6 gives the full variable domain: SQTIHQWPATLVQPVGSPLSLECTVEGTSNPNLYWYRQAAGRGLQLLFYSVGIGQISSEVPQNLSASRPQDRQFILSSKKLLLSDSGFYLCAWKRPGGNSPLHFGNGTRLTVT.

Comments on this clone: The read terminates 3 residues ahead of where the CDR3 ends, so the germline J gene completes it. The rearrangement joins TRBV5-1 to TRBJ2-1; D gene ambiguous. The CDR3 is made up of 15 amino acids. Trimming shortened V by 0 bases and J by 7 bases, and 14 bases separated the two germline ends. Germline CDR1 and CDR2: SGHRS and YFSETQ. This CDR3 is CASSLGAGALNEQFF. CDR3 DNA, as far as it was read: TGCGCCAGCAGCTTGGGGGCAGGAGCCCTTAATGAG.

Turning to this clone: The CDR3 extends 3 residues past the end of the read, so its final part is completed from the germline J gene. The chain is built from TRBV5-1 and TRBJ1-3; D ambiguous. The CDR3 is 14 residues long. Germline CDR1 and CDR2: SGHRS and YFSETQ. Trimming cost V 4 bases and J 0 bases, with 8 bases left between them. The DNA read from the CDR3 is TGCGCCAGCAGCCCACGGGTCTCTGGAAACACC. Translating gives CASSPRVSGNT. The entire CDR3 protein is CASSPRVSGNTIYF.

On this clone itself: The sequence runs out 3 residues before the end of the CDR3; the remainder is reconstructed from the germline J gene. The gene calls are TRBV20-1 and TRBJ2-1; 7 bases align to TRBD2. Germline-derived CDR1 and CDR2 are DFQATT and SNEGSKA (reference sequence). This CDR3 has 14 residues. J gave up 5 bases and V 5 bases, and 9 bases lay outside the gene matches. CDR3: CSAPRLAVDNEQFF. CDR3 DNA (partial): TGCAGTGCTCCCCGACTAGCTGTGGACAATGAG.

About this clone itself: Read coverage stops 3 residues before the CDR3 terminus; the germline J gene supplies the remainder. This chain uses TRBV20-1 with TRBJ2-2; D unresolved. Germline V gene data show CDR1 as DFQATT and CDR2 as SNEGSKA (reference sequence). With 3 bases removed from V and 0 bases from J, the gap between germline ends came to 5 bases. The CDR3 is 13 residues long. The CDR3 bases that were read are TGCAGTGCTAGTTTAACGAACACCGGGGAG. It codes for CSASLTNTGE. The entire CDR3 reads CSASLTNTGELFF.

The sequenced part of the CDR3 DNA is TGTGCCAGCAGTTCCCCGGGACAGGGGACCCGAGGAGAGACC. Protein: CASSSPGQGTRGET. The whole CDR3 protein is CASSSPGQGTRGETQYF. The chain employs TRBV6-2 or TRBV6-3 and TRBJ2-5; 10 nucleotides match TRBD1. The read is 3 residues too short to cover the CDR3 end, so that end is filled in from the germline J gene. V dropped 4 bases and J dropped 4; count of bases not matched to a gene: 12. CDR1 is MNHEY and CDR2 is SVGEGT in the germline V gene. This CDR3 region has 17 residues.

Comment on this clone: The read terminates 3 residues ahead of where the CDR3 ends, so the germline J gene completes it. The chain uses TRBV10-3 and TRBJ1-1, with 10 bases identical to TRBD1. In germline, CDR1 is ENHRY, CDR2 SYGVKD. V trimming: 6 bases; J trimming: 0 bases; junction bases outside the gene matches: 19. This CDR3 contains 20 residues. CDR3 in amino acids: CAISRIHLVPGQGMNTEAFF. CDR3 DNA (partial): TGTGCCATCAGCCGAATCCACCTCGTCCCGGGACAGGGGATGAACACTGAA.

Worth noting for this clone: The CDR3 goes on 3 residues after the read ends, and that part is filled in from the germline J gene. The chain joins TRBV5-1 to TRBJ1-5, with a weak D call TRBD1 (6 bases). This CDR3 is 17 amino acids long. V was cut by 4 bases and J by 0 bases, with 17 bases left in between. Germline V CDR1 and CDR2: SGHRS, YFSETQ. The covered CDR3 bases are TGCGCCAGCAGCCCGTGGACAGCCACAGATAGCAATCAGCCC. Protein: CASSPWTATDSNQP. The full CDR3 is CASSPWTATDSNQPQHF.

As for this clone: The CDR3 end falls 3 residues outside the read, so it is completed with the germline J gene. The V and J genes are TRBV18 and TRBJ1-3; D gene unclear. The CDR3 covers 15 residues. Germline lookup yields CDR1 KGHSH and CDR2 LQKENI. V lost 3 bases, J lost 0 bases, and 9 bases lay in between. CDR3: CASSPQQFSGNTIYF. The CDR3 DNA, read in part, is TGTGCCAGCTCACCCCAACAGTTCTCTGGAAACACC.

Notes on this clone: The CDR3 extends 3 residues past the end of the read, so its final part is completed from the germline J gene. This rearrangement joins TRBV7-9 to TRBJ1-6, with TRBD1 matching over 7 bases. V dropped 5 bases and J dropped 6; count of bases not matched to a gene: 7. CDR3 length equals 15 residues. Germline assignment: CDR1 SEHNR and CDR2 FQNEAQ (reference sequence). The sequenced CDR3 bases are TGTGCCAGCAGCCACCAGAGACAGGGTAATTCACCC. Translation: CASSHQRQGNSP. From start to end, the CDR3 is CASSHQRQGNSPLHF.

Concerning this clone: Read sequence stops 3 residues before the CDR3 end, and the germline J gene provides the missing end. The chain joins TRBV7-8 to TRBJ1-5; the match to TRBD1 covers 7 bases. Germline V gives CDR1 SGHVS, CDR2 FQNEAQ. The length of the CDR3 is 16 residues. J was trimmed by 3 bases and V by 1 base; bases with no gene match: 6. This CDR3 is CASSLGADRANQPQHF. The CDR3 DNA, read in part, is TGTGCCAGCAGCTTAGGGGCTGACAGGGCCAATCAGCCC. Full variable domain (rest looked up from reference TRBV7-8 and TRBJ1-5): GAGVSQSPRYKVAKRGQDVALRCDPISGHVSLFWYQQALGQGPEFLTYFQNEAQLDKSGLPSDRFFAERPEGSVSTLKIQRTQQEDSAVYLCASSLGADRANQPQHFGDGTRLSIL.

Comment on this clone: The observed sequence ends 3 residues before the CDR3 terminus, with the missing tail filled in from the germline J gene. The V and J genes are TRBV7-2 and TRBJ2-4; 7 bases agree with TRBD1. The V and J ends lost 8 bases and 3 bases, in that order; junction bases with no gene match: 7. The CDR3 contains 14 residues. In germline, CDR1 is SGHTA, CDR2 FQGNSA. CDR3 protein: CASGLTGVKNIQYF. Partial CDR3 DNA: TGTGCCAGCGGCCTCACAGGGGTCAAAAACATT. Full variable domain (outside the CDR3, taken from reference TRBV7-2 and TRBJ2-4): GAGVSQSPSNKVTEKGKDVELRCDPISGHTALYWYRQSLGQGLEFLIYFQGNSAPDKSGLPSDRFSAERTGGSVSTLTIQRTQQEDSAVYLCASGLTGVKNIQYFGAGTRLSVL.

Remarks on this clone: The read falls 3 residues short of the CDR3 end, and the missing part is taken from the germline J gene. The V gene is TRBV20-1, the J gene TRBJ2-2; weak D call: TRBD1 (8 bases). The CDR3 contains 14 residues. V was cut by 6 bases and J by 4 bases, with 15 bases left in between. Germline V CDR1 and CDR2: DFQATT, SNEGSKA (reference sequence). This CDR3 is CSALDREGTGELFF. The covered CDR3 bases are TGCAGTGCGTTGGACAGGGAGGGCACCGGGGAG.

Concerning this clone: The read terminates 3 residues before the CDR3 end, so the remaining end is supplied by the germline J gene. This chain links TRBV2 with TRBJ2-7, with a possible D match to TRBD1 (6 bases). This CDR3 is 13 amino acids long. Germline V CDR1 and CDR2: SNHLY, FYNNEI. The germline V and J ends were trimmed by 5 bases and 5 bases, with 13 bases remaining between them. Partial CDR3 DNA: TGTGCCAGCAGTTATTACAGGGACAACGAG. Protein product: CASSYYRDNE. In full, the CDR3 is CASSYYRDNEQYF.

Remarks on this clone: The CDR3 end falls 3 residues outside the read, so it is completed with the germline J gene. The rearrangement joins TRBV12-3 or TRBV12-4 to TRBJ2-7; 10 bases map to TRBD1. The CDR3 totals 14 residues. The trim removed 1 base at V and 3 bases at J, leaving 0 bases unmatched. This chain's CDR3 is CASSLGDRGYEQYF. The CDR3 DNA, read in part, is TGTGCCAGCAGTTTAGGGGACAGGGGCTACGAG.

The sequenced CDR3 bases are TGCAGCGTCGCCCTACAGGGGGCTGGAAACACC. Translation gives CSVALQGAGNT. The whole CDR3 region reads CSVALQGAGNTIYF. The gene calls are TRBV29-1 and TRBJ1-3, with 8 bases that match TRBD1. The CDR3 is cut off 3 residues early in the read; its end comes from the germline J gene. After removal of 6 bases from V and 2 bases from J, the junction contained 6 bases not matched to a gene. Germline CDR1 and CDR2: SQVTM and ANQGSEA. The CDR3 loop spans 14 amino acids. Using reference TRBV29-1 and TRBJ1-3 for the parts outside the CDR3, the full variable domain is SAVISQKPSRDICQRGTSLTIQCQVDSQVTMMFWYRQQPGQSLTLIATANQGSEATYESGFVIDKFPISRPNLTFSTLTVSNMSPEDSSIYLCSVALQGAGNTIYFGEGSWLTVV.

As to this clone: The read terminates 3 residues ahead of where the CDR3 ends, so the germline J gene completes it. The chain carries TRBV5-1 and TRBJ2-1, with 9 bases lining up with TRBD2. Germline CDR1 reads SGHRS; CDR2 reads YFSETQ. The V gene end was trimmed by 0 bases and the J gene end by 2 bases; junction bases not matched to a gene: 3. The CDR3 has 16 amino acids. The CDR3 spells CASSLDLAGAYNEQFF. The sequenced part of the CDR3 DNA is TGCGCCAGCAGCTTGGATTTAGCGGGAGCCTACAATGAG. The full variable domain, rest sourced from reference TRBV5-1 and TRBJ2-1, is KAGVTQTPRYLIKTRGQQVTLSCSPISGHRSVSWYQQTPGQGLQFLFEYFSETQRNKGNFPGRFSGRQFSNSRSEMNVSTLELGDSALYLCASSLDLAGAYNEQFFGPGTRLTVL.